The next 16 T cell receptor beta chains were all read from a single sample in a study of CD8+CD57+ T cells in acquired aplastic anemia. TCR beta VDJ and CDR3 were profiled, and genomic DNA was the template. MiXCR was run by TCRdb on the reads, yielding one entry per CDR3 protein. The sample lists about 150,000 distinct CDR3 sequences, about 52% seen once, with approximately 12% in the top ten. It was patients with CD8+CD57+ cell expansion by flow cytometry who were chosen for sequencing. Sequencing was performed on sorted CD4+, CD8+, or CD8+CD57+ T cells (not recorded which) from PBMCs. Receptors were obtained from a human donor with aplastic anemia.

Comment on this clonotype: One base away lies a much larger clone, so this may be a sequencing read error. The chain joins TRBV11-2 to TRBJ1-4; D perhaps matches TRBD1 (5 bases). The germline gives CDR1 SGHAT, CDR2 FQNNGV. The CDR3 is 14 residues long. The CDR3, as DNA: TGTGCCAGCAGCTTAGGGTCAGGGAATGAAAAACCGTTTTTT. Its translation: CASSLGSGNEKPFF.

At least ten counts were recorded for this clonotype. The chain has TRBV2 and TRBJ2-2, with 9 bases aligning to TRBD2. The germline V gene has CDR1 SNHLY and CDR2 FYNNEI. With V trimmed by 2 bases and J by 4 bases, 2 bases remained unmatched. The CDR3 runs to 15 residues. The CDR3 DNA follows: TGTGCCAGCAGTGAACGCGGGGGGGCCACCGGGGAGCTGTTTTTT. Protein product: CASSERGGATGELFF.

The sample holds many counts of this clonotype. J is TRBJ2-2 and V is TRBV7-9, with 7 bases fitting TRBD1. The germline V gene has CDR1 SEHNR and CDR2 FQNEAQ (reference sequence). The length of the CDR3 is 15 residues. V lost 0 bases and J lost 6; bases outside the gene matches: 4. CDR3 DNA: TGTGCCAGCAGCTTAGCGAAGACAGGGCCCGGGGAGCTGTTTTTT. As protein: CASSLAKTGPGELFF. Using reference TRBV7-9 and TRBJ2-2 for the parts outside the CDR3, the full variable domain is DTGVSQNPRHKITKRGQNVTFRCDPISEHNRLYWYRQTLGQGPEFLTYFQNEAQLEKSRLLSDRFSAERPKGSFSTLEIQRTEQGDSAMYLCASSLAKTGPGELFFGEGSRLTVL.

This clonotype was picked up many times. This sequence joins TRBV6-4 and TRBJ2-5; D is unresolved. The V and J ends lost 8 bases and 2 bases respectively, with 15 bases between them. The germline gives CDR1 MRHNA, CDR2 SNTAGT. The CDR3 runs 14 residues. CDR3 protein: CASFIRAVQETQYF. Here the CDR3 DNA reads TGTGCCAGCTTTATTCGGGCAGTACAAGAGACCCAGTACTTC.

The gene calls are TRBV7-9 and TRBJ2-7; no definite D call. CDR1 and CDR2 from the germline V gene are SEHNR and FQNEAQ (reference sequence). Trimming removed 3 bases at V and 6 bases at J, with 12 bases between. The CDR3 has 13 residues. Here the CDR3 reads CASSFNRAAEQYF. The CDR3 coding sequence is TGTGCCAGCAGCTTTAACCGGGCCGCCGAGCAGTACTTC. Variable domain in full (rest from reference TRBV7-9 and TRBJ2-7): DTGVSQNPRHKITKRGQNVTFRCDPISEHNRLYWYRQTLGQGPEFLTYFQNEAQLEKSRLLSDRFSAERPKGSFSTLEIQRTEQGDSAMYLCASSFNRAAEQYFGPGTRLTVT.

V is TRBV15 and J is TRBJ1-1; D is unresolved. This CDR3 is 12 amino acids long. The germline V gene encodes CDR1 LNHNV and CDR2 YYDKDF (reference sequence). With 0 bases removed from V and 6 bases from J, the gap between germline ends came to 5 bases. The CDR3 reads CATSRDFAEAFF. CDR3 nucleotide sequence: TGTGCCACCAGCAGAGACTTTGCTGAAGCTTTCTTT.

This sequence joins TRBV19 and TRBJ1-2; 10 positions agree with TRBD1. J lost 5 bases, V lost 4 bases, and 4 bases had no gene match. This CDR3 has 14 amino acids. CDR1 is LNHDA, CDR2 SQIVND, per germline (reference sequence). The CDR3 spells CASSRTGGVYGYTF. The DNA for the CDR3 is TGTGCCAGTAGTAGGACAGGGGGAGTTTATGGCTACACCTTC.

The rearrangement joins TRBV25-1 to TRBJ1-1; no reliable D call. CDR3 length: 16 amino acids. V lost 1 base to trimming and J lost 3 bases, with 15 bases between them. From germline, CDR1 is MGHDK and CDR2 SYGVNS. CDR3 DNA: TGTGCCAGCAGTGAATCGGGTGCTAGTGACTACACTGAAGCTTTCTTT. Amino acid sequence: CASSESGASDYTEAFF.

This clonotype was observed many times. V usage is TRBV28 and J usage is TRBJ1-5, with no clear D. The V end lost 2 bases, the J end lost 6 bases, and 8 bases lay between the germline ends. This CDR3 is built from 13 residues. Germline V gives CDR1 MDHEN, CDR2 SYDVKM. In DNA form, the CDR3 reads TGTGCCAGCAGTTTAGAGGATGGTCAGCCCCAGCATTTT. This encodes CASSLEDGQPQHF.

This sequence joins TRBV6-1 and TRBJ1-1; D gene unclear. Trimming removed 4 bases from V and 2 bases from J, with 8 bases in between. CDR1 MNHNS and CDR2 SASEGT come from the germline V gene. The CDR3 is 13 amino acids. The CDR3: CASSAIVNTEAFF. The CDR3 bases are TGTGCCAGCAGTGCTATAGTAAACACTGAAGCTTTCTTT.

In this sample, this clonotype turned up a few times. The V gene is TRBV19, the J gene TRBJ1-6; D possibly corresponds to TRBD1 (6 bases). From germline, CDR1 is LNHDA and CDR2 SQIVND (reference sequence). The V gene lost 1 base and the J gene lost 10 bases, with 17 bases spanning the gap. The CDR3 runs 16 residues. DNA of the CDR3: TGTGCCAGTAGTATAGCGGCAGGGGCCGTCGGATCACCCCTCCACTTT. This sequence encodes CASSIAAGAVGSPLHF.

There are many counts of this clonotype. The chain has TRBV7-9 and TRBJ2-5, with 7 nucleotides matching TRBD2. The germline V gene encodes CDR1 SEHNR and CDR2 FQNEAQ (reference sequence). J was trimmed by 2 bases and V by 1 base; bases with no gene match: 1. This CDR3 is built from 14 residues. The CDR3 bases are TGTGCCAGCAGCTTAGGGGGAGGGCAAGAGACCCAGTACTTC. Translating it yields CASSLGGGQETQYF.

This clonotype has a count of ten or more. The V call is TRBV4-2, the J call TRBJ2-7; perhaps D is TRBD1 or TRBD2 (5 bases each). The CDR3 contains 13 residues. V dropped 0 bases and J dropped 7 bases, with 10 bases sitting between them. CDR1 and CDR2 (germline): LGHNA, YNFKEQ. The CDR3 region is CASSQDMGEEQYF. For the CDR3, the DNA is TGTGCCAGCAGCCAAGATATGGGGGAAGAGCAGTACTTC.

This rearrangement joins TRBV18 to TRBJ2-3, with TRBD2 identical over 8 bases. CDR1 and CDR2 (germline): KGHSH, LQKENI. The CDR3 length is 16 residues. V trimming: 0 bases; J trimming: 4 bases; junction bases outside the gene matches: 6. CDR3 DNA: TGTGCCAGCTCACCACCGGACGGGGGGGCGGCAGATACGCAGTATTTT. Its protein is CASSPPDGGAADTQYF.

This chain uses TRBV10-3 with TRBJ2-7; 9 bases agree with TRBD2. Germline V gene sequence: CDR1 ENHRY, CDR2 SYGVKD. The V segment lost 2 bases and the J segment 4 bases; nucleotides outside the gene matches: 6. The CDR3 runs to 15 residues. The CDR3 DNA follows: TGTGCCATCAGTGAGGGCCTAGCGGGGAATTACGAGCAGTACTTC. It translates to CAISEGLAGNYEQYF.

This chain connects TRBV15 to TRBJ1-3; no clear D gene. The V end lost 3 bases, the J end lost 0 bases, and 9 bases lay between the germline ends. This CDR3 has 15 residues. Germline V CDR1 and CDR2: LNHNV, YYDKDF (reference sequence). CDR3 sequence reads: CATSRSRDSGNTIYF. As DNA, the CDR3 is TGTGCCACCAGCAGGTCCCGGGACTCTGGAAACACCATATATTTT.